What follows are 26 T cell receptor beta chains derived from one specimen sequenced in a study of CD8 T cells in acute hepatitis C reinfection (dated by TCRdb to about 2021). Receptor amplification or capture employed the immunoSEQ multiplex PCR assay. The clones in this table, taken by TCRdb from immuneACCESS, are in-frame only. Not every clone is retained; where verified, under half of the shortfall comes from an unresolved V gene, and the cause of the rest is unknown. This sample lists around 34,000 clones; about 86% were detected once. Roughly 0.46% of the sample rests with the top ten. This sample's time point label indicates: naive CD8 control sorted from an acute-time-point sample. Sequencing was done on a sample of naive CD8+ T cells from PBMCs. What this sample's cell subset or site label stands for: sorted total naive CD45RO-negative CD8+ T cells. These receptors were obtained from a man between 25 and 39 years old with chronic hepatitis C.

V gene TRBV7-6 combines with J gene TRBJ1-1; D unresolved. V lost 5 bases and J 5 bases, leaving 18 bases between the germline ends. The CDR3 runs 15 residues. Germline V lookup: CDR1 SGHVS, CDR2 FNYEAQ. CDR3 protein: CASSLRTDLATEAFF. The CDR3 DNA reads as TGTGCCAGCAGCCTACGGACCGACCTGGCGACTGAAGCTTTCTTT.

This clone has more than one count but fewer than ten. The chain employs TRBV7-6 and TRBJ2-7, with 8 bases that match TRBD1. The junction had 4 bases not matched to a gene; V was cut back by 5 bases and J by 4 bases. Germline V gene sequence: CDR1 SGHVS, CDR2 FNYEAQ. There are 13 residues in the CDR3. The DNA of the CDR3 is TGTGCCAGCAGCGCGGGACAGGTTTACGAGCAGTACTTC. Its translation is CASSAGQVYEQYF.

This chain uses TRBV2 with TRBJ2-7, with 8 bases fitting TRBD2. The CDR3 is 11 amino acids. V trimming: 7 bases; J trimming: 4 bases; junction bases outside the gene matches: 0. CDR1 and CDR2 (germline): SNHLY, FYNNEI. In nucleotides, the CDR3 is TGTGCCAGCACTAGCGGGTACGAGCAGTACTTC. Its protein is CASTSGYEQYF.

This clone has just a few counts. The chain employs TRBV14 and TRBJ1-1; TRBD1 might be the D (6 bases). This CDR3 is 13 amino acids long. V was pared by 3 bases and J by 6 bases, with 11 bases between. Germline V gives CDR1 SGHDN, CDR2 FVKESK. Here the CDR3 DNA reads TGTGCCAGCAGCCAGGTACAGGGTGCTGAAGCTTTCTTT. This codes for CASSQVQGAEAFF.

The chain is built from TRBV5-6 and TRBJ1-6; D gene unclear. V lost 0 bases, J lost 7 bases, and 20 bases lay in between. Germline CDR1 reads SGHDT; CDR2 reads YYEEEE. The CDR3 has 18 residues. This CDR3 reads CASSLAVDTSVRNSPLHF. The CDR3 nucleotides read TGTGCCAGCAGCTTGGCCGTCGACACATCGGTGCGAAATTCACCCCTCCACTTT.

This sequence joins TRBV19 and TRBJ1-2, with D perhaps matching TRBD1 (6 bases). Trimming removed 5 bases at V and 3 bases at J, with 10 bases between. The germline gives CDR1 LNHDA, CDR2 SQIVND (reference sequence). The CDR3 consists of 13 residues. DNA of the CDR3: TGTGCCAGTAGTTGGGGGGCTGACTATGGCTACACCTTC. As protein: CASSWGADYGYTF.

The chain is built from TRBV5-8 and TRBJ2-3, with D possibly being TRBD1 or TRBD2 (5 bases each). This CDR3 has 15 amino acids. The germline V gene has CDR1 SGHTS and CDR2 YDEGEE. Trimming removed 3 bases at V and 2 bases at J, with 13 bases between. CDR3 amino acids: CASSYGTTHTDTQYF. The CDR3 DNA reads TGTGCCAGCAGCTACGGGACCACTCACACAGATACGCAGTATTTT.

The rearrangement joins TRBV19 to TRBJ1-2, with 8 bases aligning to TRBD1. The ends lost 7 bases at V and 8 bases at J; junction bases unmatched: 15. The germline V gene encodes CDR1 LNHDA and CDR2 SQIVND (reference sequence). CDR3 length: 15 amino acids. DNA for the CDR3: TGTGCCAGTACAGGACAGGGTAAAGGTTTTTGGGGCTACACCTTC. The encoded protein is CASTGQGKGFWGYTF.

This sequence joins TRBV7-8 and TRBJ2-3; D tentatively reads TRBD1 or TRBD2 (6 bases each). CDR1 is SGHVS, CDR2 FQNEAQ, per germline. Trimming took 7 bases from V and 3 from J, leaving 17 bases between them. The CDR3 has 15 amino acids. Here the CDR3 DNA reads TGTGCCAGCATGATTGGGGGGCTTAATACAGATACGCAGTATTTT. Protein: CASMIGGLNTDTQYF.

The gene calls are TRBV4-1 and TRBJ1-2, with 7 nucleotides matching TRBD1. CDR1 and CDR2 from the germline V gene are MGHRA and YSYEKL. This CDR3 has 15 residues. V shed 1 base and J 2 bases; nucleotides not matched to a gene: 4. The CDR3 loop is CASSQVGTANYGYTF. The CDR3 nucleotides read TGCGCCAGCAGCCAAGTCGGGACAGCAAACTATGGCTACACCTTC.

The rearrangement links TRBV6-1 to TRBJ2-3; D unclear. CDR3 length equals 14 residues. Germline assignment: CDR1 MNHNS and CDR2 SASEGT. The germline V and J ends were trimmed by 4 bases and 2 bases, with 10 bases remaining between them. In DNA, the CDR3 is TGTGCCAGCAGTGCGCGGCGGTCCACAGATACGCAGTATTTT. Its protein is CASSARRSTDTQYF.

As regards this clone: At the DNA level, this CDR3 is encoded by other sequences in the same sample as well. The rearrangement joins TRBV6-1 to TRBJ2-7; D not certain. This CDR3 spans 10 amino acids. The V gene lost 3 bases and the J gene lost 3 bases, with 0 bases spanning the gap. CDR1 is MNHNS, CDR2 SASEGT, per germline. CDR3 amino acids: CASSDYEQYF. The CDR3 DNA is TGTGCCAGCAGTGACTACGAGCAGTACTTC.

The J gene is TRBJ1-5, the V gene TRBV7-8; D might be TRBD1 (5 bases). The CDR3 extends over 12 amino acids. Germline V CDR1 and CDR2: SGHVS, FQNEAQ. The V and J ends lost 10 bases and 4 bases respectively, with 11 bases between them. CDR3 DNA: TGTGCCATCGGGACTGGGAATCAGCCCCAGCATTTT. This gives the protein CAIGTGNQPQHF.

The J gene is TRBJ2-5, the V gene TRBV6-5; D might be TRBD1 or TRBD2, each matching 5 bases. The germline gives CDR1 MNHEY, CDR2 SVGAGI. The ends were cut back, 1 base at V and 2 bases at J, with 8 bases in the middle. The length of the CDR3 is 14 residues. The CDR3 protein is CASSYWGNQETQYF. Here the CDR3 DNA reads TGTGCCAGCAGTTACTGGGGGAATCAAGAGACCCAGTACTTC.

This chain joins TRBV4-3 and TRBJ2-2; D is ambiguous. The germline V and J ends were trimmed by 3 bases and 5 bases, with 7 bases remaining between them. CDR3 length equals 13 residues. CDR1 and CDR2 from the germline V gene are LGHNA and YSLEER. CDR3 DNA: TGCGCCAGCAGCCAGAGAGGTACCGGGGAGCTGTTTTTT. This encodes CASSQRGTGELFF.

The chain's CDR3 is CASSVDAGQSSYNEQFF. In DNA form, the CDR3 reads TGTGCCAGCAGCGTAGATGCGGGACAGAGCTCCTACAATGAGCAGTTCTTC. This chain connects TRBV9 to TRBJ2-1, with D maybe TRBD1 (7 bases). The CDR3 covers 17 residues. In germline, CDR1 is SGDLS, CDR2 YYNGEE. V lost 0 bases and J lost 0, with 13 bases in between.

This clone came up once. This chain joins TRBV19 and TRBJ2-1; D gene unclear. The V gene's germline CDR1 is LNHDA and CDR2 SQIVND (reference sequence). With 1 base removed from V and 0 bases from J, the gap between germline ends came to 7 bases. The CDR3 loop spans 15 amino acids. The CDR3 region is CASSIGGYSYNEQFF. For the CDR3, the DNA is TGTGCCAGTAGTATAGGAGGCTACTCCTACAATGAGCAGTTCTTC.

This chain uses TRBV7-9 with TRBJ1-1; 7 bases are a match to TRBD1. V was pared by 5 bases and J by 0 bases, with 3 bases of the junction left unmatched. Germline lookup yields CDR1 SEHNR and CDR2 FQNEAQ (reference sequence). CDR3 length equals 14 residues. The CDR3 loop reads CASSPGQMNTEAFF. The DNA for the CDR3 is TGTGCCAGCAGCCCGGGACAGATGAACACTGAAGCTTTCTTT.

This clone occurred a few times. The chain links TRBV7-9 to TRBJ2-2; D not resolved. This CDR3 contains 12 residues. Trimming removed 7 bases from V and 7 bases from J, with 10 bases in between. In germline, CDR1 is SEHNR, CDR2 FQNEAQ (reference sequence). The DNA of the CDR3 is TGTGCCAGCACCCCGTGGGGCGGGGAGCTGTTTTTT. Translated, it gives CASTPWGGELFF.

The chain joins TRBV4-3 to TRBJ2-6; D call uncertain. With 0 bases removed from V and 0 bases from J, the gap between germline ends came to 12 bases. CDR1 and CDR2 from the germline V gene are LGHNA and YSLEER. This CDR3 has 18 amino acids. In DNA form, the CDR3 reads TGCGCCAGCAGCCAAGATCACTGGGGTAGCTCTGGGGCCAACGTCCTGACTTTC. Translation gives CASSQDHWGSSGANVLTF.

This CDR3 reads CASSFITDTQYF. The CDR3 coding sequence is TGTGCCAGCAGCTTTATCACAGATACGCAGTATTTT. The chain combines TRBV13 with TRBJ2-3; D is unresolved. This CDR3 spans 12 amino acids. Trimming removed 3 bases from V and 2 bases from J, with 3 bases in between. CDR1 PRHDT and CDR2 FYEKMQ come from the germline V gene (reference sequence).

V gene TRBV29-1 combines with J gene TRBJ2-1; weak D call: TRBD1 (5 bases). Germline assignment: CDR1 SQVTM and CDR2 ANQGSEA. V was pared by 7 bases and J by 6 bases, with 19 bases between. The length of the CDR3 is 14 residues. CDR3 sequence (DNA): TGCAGCGCCGAGCTAGTAGGGGTTGGCAATGAGCAGTTCTTC. As protein: CSAELVGVGNEQFF.

This chain uses TRBV2 with TRBJ2-7; TRBD2 aligns across 10 bases. The V gene end was trimmed by 8 bases and the J gene end by 2 bases; junction bases not matched to a gene: 3. CDR1 is SNHLY and CDR2 is FYNNEI in the germline V gene. The CDR3 runs to 13 residues. CDR3: CASLAGVTYEQYF. CDR3 nucleotide sequence: TGTGCCAGCCTAGCGGGAGTTACCTACGAGCAGTACTTC.

This clone was recorded once. The chain is built from TRBV6-5 and TRBJ2-1; D is ambiguous. V lost 0 bases to trimming and J lost 5 bases, with 8 bases between them. The CDR3 is 14 amino acids. Germline assignment: CDR1 MNHEY and CDR2 SVGAGI. CDR3 in DNA: TGTGCCAGCAGTTACTCTAACGCCCACAATGAGCAGTTCTTC. This codes for CASSYSNAHNEQFF.

This chain uses TRBV6-6 with TRBJ1-2; no reliable D call. CDR1 and CDR2 from the germline V gene are MNHNY and SVGAGI (reference sequence). The ends were cut back, 5 bases at V and 8 bases at J, with 18 bases in the middle. This CDR3 contains 14 residues. Here the CDR3 reads CASSPDDIRRGYTF. The DNA for the CDR3 is TGTGCCAGCAGTCCAGACGACATAAGGCGGGGCTACACCTTC.

The rearrangement uses TRBV11-2 and TRBJ2-2; 7 bases map to TRBD2. CDR1 SGHAT and CDR2 FQNNGV come from the germline V gene. The V and J ends lost 6 bases and 5 bases, in that order; junction bases with no gene match: 3. This CDR3 contains 13 residues. The DNA of the CDR3 is TGTGCCAGCAGGTTGGGGGGGACCGGGGAGCTGTTTTTT. Protein sequence: CASRLGGTGELFF.